This T cell receptor beta chain originates from a study of beta chain features in type 1 diabetes. Across the study: Cell yields, gender and age were comparable in patients and healthy donors.

The study reverse transcribed the entire isolated RNA, so it sequenced expressed TCRB transcripts. Data came from immunoSEQ multiplex PCR; TCRdb stores just in-frame clones and leaves some out. The sample yields more than 150,000 clones, more than 10% seen once. This CDR3 spans 16 amino acids. The ends lost 0 bases at V and 12 bases at J; junction bases unmatched: 12. The germline CDR1 and CDR2 sequences are MRHNA and SNTAGT. This clone was picked up a small number of times. Its antigen remains unidentified. Populations obtained by sorting all exceeded 98% purity. Study-level findings and limits: Shorter templates might be favored by PCR, equally in patients and controls. In all four CD4+ subsets, TCRB CDR3 length was significantly, moderately reduced in type 1 diabetes.

The sequencing input was central memory CD4+ T cells from blood. This TCR was sampled from a woman under 30 in good health. The chain has TRBV6-4 and TRBJ2-1, with 9 bases matching TRBD2. CDR3 sequence reads: CASSDSASGKGRVQFF. For the CDR3, the DNA is TGTGCCAGCAGTGACTCGGCTAGCGGGAAAGGTAGGGTGCAGTTCTTC.